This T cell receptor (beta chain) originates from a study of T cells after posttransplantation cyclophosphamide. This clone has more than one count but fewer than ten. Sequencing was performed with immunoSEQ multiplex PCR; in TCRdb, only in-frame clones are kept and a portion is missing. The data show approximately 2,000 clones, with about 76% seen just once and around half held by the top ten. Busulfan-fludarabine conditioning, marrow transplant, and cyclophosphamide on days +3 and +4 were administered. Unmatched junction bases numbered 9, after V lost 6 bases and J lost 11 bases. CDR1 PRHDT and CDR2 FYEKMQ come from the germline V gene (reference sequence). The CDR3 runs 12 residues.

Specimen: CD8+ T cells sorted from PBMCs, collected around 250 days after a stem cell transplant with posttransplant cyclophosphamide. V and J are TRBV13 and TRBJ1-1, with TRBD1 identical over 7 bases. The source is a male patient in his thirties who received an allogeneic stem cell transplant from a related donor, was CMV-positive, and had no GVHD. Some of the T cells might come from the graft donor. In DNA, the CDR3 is TGTGCCAGCAGTTTGAACCAGGGGGAGGCTTTCTTT. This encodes CASSLNQGEAFF.